These 24 T cell receptor beta chains share one sample of origin, sequenced in a study of CXCR3-negative and CXCR3-positive naive CD8 T cells. UMI-tagged TRB cDNA libraries were built via 5' RACE. Each CDR3 protein gets one entry in TCRdb, which reprocessed the 5' RACE reads and gives no DNA. The sample includes some 22,000 distinct CDR3 sequences. Material: naive CXCR3- CD8+ T cells from blood. As to subset: CD45RO-CCR7+CD27+CD95- naive CD8+ T cells lacking CXCR3 (TNR3-). The receptor source for this set is a human donor in good health. Some clones in this sample may be carry-over from other donors' samples.

Judged by frequency, this clonotype is medium-sized. The chain couples TRBV7-2 to TRBJ2-7. The CDR3 is made up of 15 amino acids. Germline V gene data show CDR1 as SGHTA and CDR2 as FQGNSA. The CDR3 loop reads CASSSTSDGSYEQYF.

The rearrangement uses TRBV7-9 and TRBJ2-7; as DNA is missing, the TRBD1 call by TCRdb cannot be tested. Looked up from germline, CDR1 is SEHNR and CDR2 is FQNEAQ (reference sequence). This CDR3 comprises 15 residues. CDR3 sequence reads: CASSTDRTRFYEQYF.

The CDR3: CASSLLGTGGPGELFF. V is TRBV12-3 or TRBV12-4 and J is TRBJ2-2; no DNA is available, so the TRBD1 call from TCRdb remains unchecked. The CDR3 is made up of 16 amino acids.

CDR3 sequence reads: CSVLRGNEQFF. The chain has TRBV29-1 and TRBJ2-1; the D gene TCRdb calls, TRBD1, cannot be checked with no DNA. CDR3 length equals 11 residues. Germline values: CDR1 SQVTM, CDR2 ANQGSEA.

The chain carries TRBV20-1 and TRBJ1-1; TCRdb proposes TRBD1, but this gene call is untestable without DNA. Per germline, CDR1 DFQATT and CDR2 SNEGSKA (reference sequence). The CDR3 is 15 amino acids. The chain's CDR3 is CSARSRQGMNTEAFF.

The chain links TRBV7-6 to TRBJ2-1; the TCRdb D gene call, TRBD2, has no DNA to confirm it. The CDR3 extends over 16 amino acids. From germline, CDR1 is SGHVS and CDR2 FNYEAQ. This chain's CDR3 is CASSPTGGTWPDEQFF.

The rearrangement links TRBV29-1 to TRBJ2-7; TCRdb selects TRBD1, and the lack of DNA leaves this call unchecked. Germline V gives CDR1 SQVTM, CDR2 ANQGSEA. The CDR3 has 12 residues. CDR3 loop: CSVALQGYEQYF.

The CDR3 is CSARRGEGFNEQFF. The chain carries TRBV20-1 and TRBJ2-1; no DNA is available, so the TRBD2 call from TCRdb remains unchecked. The CDR3 runs 14 residues. Germline loops: CDR1 DFQATT, CDR2 SNEGSKA (reference sequence).

This rearrangement joins TRBV28 to TRBJ1-5. CDR3 length: 14 residues. Per the germline V gene, CDR1 is MDHEN and CDR2 is SYDVKM. CDR3 region: CASSLSPLDQPQHF.

The gene calls are TRBV27 and TRBJ1-3; absent DNA, TCRdb's TRBD1 call cannot be checked. This CDR3 is built from 17 residues. Germline CDR1 and CDR2: MNHEY and SMNVEV (reference sequence). CDR3 protein: CASSLSPGGVSGNTIYF.

The chain employs TRBV29-1 and TRBJ2-5. CDR1 SQVTM and CDR2 ANQGSEA come from the germline V gene. The CDR3 is 12 residues long. The CDR3 spells CSVPTYQETQYF.

V gene TRBV9 combines with J gene TRBJ2-1. The CDR3 runs 14 residues. CDR1 and CDR2 from the germline V gene are SGDLS and YYNGEE. CDR3 sequence reads: CASSTGGAYNEQFF. Using reference TRBV9 and TRBJ2-1 for the parts outside the CDR3, the full variable domain is DSGVTQTPKHLITATGQRVTLRCSPRSGDLSVYWYQQSLDQGLQFLIQYYNGEERAKGNILERFSAQQFPDLHSELNLSSLELGDSALYFCASSTGGAYNEQFFGPGTRLTVL.

V usage is TRBV29-1 and J usage is TRBJ2-1; TCRdb names TRBD1, which stays unverified in the absence of DNA. Germline V gene sequence: CDR1 SQVTM, CDR2 ANQGSEA. This CDR3 has 16 residues. CDR3: CSVEDQPGQGSNEQFF.

The V call is TRBV7-3, the J call TRBJ2-2; TCRdb proposes TRBD1, but this gene call is untestable without DNA. The germline gives CDR1 SGHTA, CDR2 FQGTGA. The CDR3 is made up of 15 amino acids. Here the CDR3 reads CASSSLRGDTGELFF.

The chain uses TRBV28 and TRBJ2-1. CDR3 size: 15 residues. CDR1 and CDR2 (germline): MDHEN, SYDVKM. The CDR3 loop is CASSQPRLPYNEQFF.

The V gene is TRBV6-4, the J gene TRBJ2-4; TCRdb lists TRBD2, though no DNA is available to test this call. The CDR3 covers 15 residues. CDR1 is MRHNA and CDR2 is SNTAGT in the germline V gene. CDR3 sequence reads: CASSTSEGAQNIQYF.

The J gene is TRBJ2-1, the V gene TRBV4-2; TCRdb gives TRBD2 as the D gene, but with no DNA this cannot be confirmed. CDR3 length: 17 residues. The germline V gene encodes CDR1 LGHNA and CDR2 YNFKEQ. CDR3 region: CASSQVGVAGGPGEQFF.

The chain joins TRBV18 to TRBJ2-7; with no DNA, the TCRdb D assignment of TRBD2 cannot be verified. Germline assignment: CDR1 KGHSH and CDR2 LQKENI. The CDR3 runs 13 residues. The CDR3 loop reads CASSPAGVDEQYF.

The chain combines TRBV7-6 with TRBJ2-1. There are 12 residues in the CDR3. Germline CDR1 reads SGHVS; CDR2 reads FNYEAQ. CDR3 protein: CASSPEYNEQFF.

The chain combines TRBV15 with TRBJ2-7; there is no DNA to check the TCRdb D call of TRBD1. CDR1 is LNHNV, CDR2 YYDKDF, per germline (reference sequence). This CDR3 has 16 residues. The CDR3 is CATGPGQGLASYEQYF.

The chain links TRBV5-1 to TRBJ2-7; TCRdb names TRBD1, which stays unverified in the absence of DNA. Germline CDR1 is SGHRS and CDR2 is YFSETQ. This CDR3 spans 16 amino acids. CDR3 region: CASSSAGTGISYEQYF.

The CDR3 spells CASSYSNYEQYF. The J gene is TRBJ2-7, the V gene TRBV6-2 or TRBV6-3. The CDR3 is 12 amino acids. Per the germline V gene, CDR1 is MNHEY and CDR2 is SVGEGT.

The chain employs TRBV23-1 and TRBJ1-6; TCRdb picks TRBD1, but there is no DNA to check that call. TRBV23-1 is an ORF, and what it does is uncertain. This CDR3 spans 16 amino acids. The CDR3 is CASSQSWDRENSPLHF.

The chain couples TRBV2 to TRBJ2-1. Germline V gives CDR1 SNHLY, CDR2 FYNNEI. The CDR3 runs 16 residues. The CDR3 protein is CASSEIGDSSYNEQFF.